The rows below give T cell receptor beta chains drawn from one sample of a study of cytomegalovirus exposure and HLA in healthy donors. Measured with immunoSEQ multiplex PCR; TCRdb has only the in-frame clones, and not every one. This repertoire shows 180,000 or so clones, around nine tenths found once; its top ten account for about 7.2%. Sequenced input: PBMCs. These receptors were collected from a man younger than 45 in good health and CMV-seropositive. CDR3s include the opening cysteine and the closing phenylalanine or tryptophan. A D gene is named only where the DNA matches it firmly. Only part of the rows carry a size: once, few, many, or a class if the clone is expanded.

cdr3_aa	cdr3_nt	d_call	v_call	clone_size	j_call
CASSLQTGAGNTIYF	TGCGCCAGCAGCCTCCAGACAGGGGCCGGAAACACCATATATTTT	TRBD1	TRBV4-1	.	TRBJ1-3
CSVVARNYYNEQFF	TGCAGCGTTGTAGCCAGGAACTATTACAATGAGCAGTTCTTC	.	TRBV29-1	.	TRBJ2-1
CASSQGPGGTGELFF	TGCGCCAGCAGCCAAGGGCCGGGTGGCACCGGGGAGCTGTTTTTT	.	TRBV4-1	.	TRBJ2-2
CASSEFGTGFGEQYF	TGTGCCAGCAGTGAATTTGGGACAGGGTTCGGCGAGCAGTACTTC	TRBD1	TRBV25-1	.	TRBJ2-7
CASSPSKVNTEAFF	TGCGCCAGCAGCCCATCCAAGGTGAACACTGAAGCTTTCTTT	.	TRBV4-1	.	TRBJ1-1
CASSLSHISTSTPSETQYF	TGTGCCAGCAGTTTATCGCATATCTCAACCAGTACGCCTTCAGAGACCCAGTACTTC	.	TRBV27	.	TRBJ2-5
CASSNPGVNTEAFF	TGTGCCAGTAGTAATCCGGGCGTGAACACTGAAGCTTTCTTT	.	TRBV19	.	TRBJ1-1
CASSLMGGSNEKLFF	TGTGCCAGCAGCTTGATGGGGGGCTCTAATGAAAAACTGTTTTTT	.	TRBV5-4	once	TRBJ1-4
CASSQRTSGISTETQYF	TGTGCCAGCAGCCAAAGGACTAGCGGGATTTCGACGGAGACCCAGTACTTC	TRBD2	TRBV7-9	.	TRBJ2-5
CASSMAGYQPQHF	TGTGCCAGTAGTATGGCTGGCTATCAGCCCCAGCATTTT	.	TRBV19	.	TRBJ1-5
CASSLAVTGMLEQYF	TGCGCCAGCAGCTTGGCAGTCACAGGGATGCTTGAGCAGTACTTC	.	TRBV5-1	once	TRBJ2-7
CASSHLRPNAGYEQYF	TGTGCCAGCAGTCATTTGAGACCGAATGCCGGCTACGAGCAGTACTTC	.	TRBV27	once	TRBJ2-7
CATQGARGEQYF	TGTGCCACCCAGGGGGCGCGGGGCGAGCAGTACTTC	TRBD1	TRBV2	few	TRBJ2-7
CASSPGTSYEQYF	TGTGCCAGCTCACCGGGGACTTCCTACGAGCAGTACTTC	.	TRBV18	once	TRBJ2-7
CASIADTQYF	TGTGCCAGCATTGCAGATACGCAGTATTTT	.	TRBV2	.	TRBJ2-3
CASSQVTSDNEQFF	TGTGCCAGCAGCCAGGTTACTAGCGACAATGAGCAGTTCTTC	TRBD2	TRBV4-2	.	TRBJ2-1
CAAFKGNTNEKLFF	TGTGCCGCCTTCAAGGGGAACACTAATGAAAAACTGTTTTTT	.	TRBV2	.	TRBJ1-4
CASSQDLGLRAFF	TGCGCCAGCAGCCAAGATCTAGGGCTTAGAGCTTTCTTT	.	TRBV4-3	.	TRBJ1-1
CASGIDRHNEQFF	TGTGCTAGTGGGATCGACAGGCACAATGAGCAGTTCTTC	.	TRBV12-5	.	TRBJ2-1
CASSFGTLLSPLHF	TGTGCCAGCAGCTTCGGGACACTTTTGTCACCCCTCCACTTT	.	TRBV11-2	few	TRBJ1-6
CASSVVGTGPYEAFF	TGTGCCAGCAGCGTAGTCGGGACAGGACCCTATGAAGCTTTCTTT	TRBD1	TRBV9	.	TRBJ1-1
CASSLQGLDGYTF	TGTGCCAGCAGCTTACAGGGACTTGATGGCTACACCTTC	.	TRBV7-6	few	TRBJ1-2
CASSFSTDTQYF	TGTGCCAGCAGCTTTAGCACAGATACGCAGTATTTT	.	TRBV7-2	.	TRBJ2-3
CASSLSGGQRTDTQYF	TGCGCCAGCAGCCTAAGCGGGGGCCAGCGCACAGATACGCAGTATTTT	TRBD2	TRBV5-1	once	TRBJ2-3
CSSLMGRDGYTF	TGCAGCTCCCTGATGGGAAGGGATGGCTACACCTTC	.	TRBV29-1	.	TRBJ1-2
CASSYPTGQGQETQYF	TGTGCCAGCAGTTACCCTACCGGACAGGGCCAAGAGACCCAGTACTTC	TRBD1	TRBV6-6	.	TRBJ2-5
CASSSMSDTQYF	TGTGCCAGCAGCTCCATGTCAGATACGCAGTATTTT	.	TRBV11-3	.	TRBJ2-3
CAISVTSGQNTGELFF	TGTGCCATCAGTGTGACGAGCGGTCAGAACACCGGGGAGCTGTTTTTT	.	TRBV10-3	.	TRBJ2-2
CASRKRRDSNQPQHF	TGTGCCAGCAGAAAACGTCGGGACAGTAATCAGCCCCAGCATTTT	TRBD1	TRBV2	.	TRBJ1-5
CASSPWGLAGSYNEQFF	TGTGCCAGCAGCCCATGGGGACTAGCGGGCTCCTACAATGAGCAGTTCTTC	TRBD2	TRBV4-2	.	TRBJ2-1
CASSRWGFEAFF	TGTGCCAGTAGTAGGTGGGGGTTTGAAGCTTTCTTT	.	TRBV19	.	TRBJ1-1
CASSPGQGGDTEAFF	TGTGCCAGCAGCCCCGGACAGGGGGGCGACACTGAAGCTTTCTTT	TRBD1	TRBV7-6	few	TRBJ1-1
CSTRDGAGYGYTF	TGCAGCACACGGGACGGCGCTGGTTATGGCTACACCTTC	.	TRBV29-1	.	TRBJ1-2
CASSPAGDNEQFF	TGTGCCAGCAGCCCCGCGGGAGACAATGAGCAGTTCTTC	TRBD2	TRBV7-3	.	TRBJ2-1
CASIDGLPAEQYF	TGTGCCAGCATCGACGGACTCCCTGCCGAGCAGTACTTC	.	TRBV6-1	.	TRBJ2-7
CASSGSSNTEAFF	TGTGCCAGCAGCGGGAGTTCGAACACTGAAGCTTTCTTT	.	TRBV9	.	TRBJ1-1
CASSQRNEQYF	TGTGCCAGCAGCCAGAGGAACGAGCAGTACTTC	.	TRBV4-2	.	TRBJ2-7
CASSLARGEAFF	TGTGCCAGCAGCTTAGCCAGAGGAGAAGCTTTCTTT	.	TRBV5-6	.	TRBJ1-1
CASSLERAVEAFF	TGTGCCAGCAGCTTAGAACGGGCAGTTGAAGCTTTCTTT	.	TRBV7-2	.	TRBJ1-1
CASSFGNQPQHF	TGTGCCAGTAGTTTTGGGAATCAGCCCCAGCATTTT	.	TRBV19	once	TRBJ1-5